This T cell receptor (beta chain) was sequenced for a study of early T cells in non-severe SARS-CoV-2 infection. Across the whole study: From unsorted whole blood, bulk RNA was sequenced, and the chains remained unpaired.

Trimming removed 8 bases from V and 2 bases from J, with 13 bases in between. Germline CDR1 MNHNY, CDR2 SVGAGI (reference sequence). CDR3 length: 14 residues. About this clonotype itself: Its cognate antigen is unknown.

Tagging with unique molecular identifiers was applied to individual cDNA molecules. MiXCR, applied by TCRdb to the 5' RACE reads, yields one record per CDR3 protein. The sample contains tens of thousands of distinct CDR3 sequences, 20% to 25% of which appear only once. Study-level findings and limits: There was a bias toward anti-spike CD8 responses in VDJdb matching, which missed private and CD4 specificities.

Specimen: whole blood, collected at baseline. The chain employs TRBV6-6 and TRBJ1-3; possibly TRBD1 for D (5 bases). The sequence was collected from an adult who was a healthcare worker with PCR-confirmed SARS-CoV-2 infection or an uninfected control (not recorded which). CDR3 bases: TGTGCCAGCCAAATGGGGGGGACTGGAAACACCATATATTTT. Translated, it gives CASQMGGTGNTIYF.